A few counts support the clone carrying this TCR beta chain. Its antigen is unidentified. The data are from a study of CD8+CD57+ T cells in acquired aplastic anemia. Study-level information: Quantities of DNA derived from sorted CD4+ and CD8+ cells averaged around 3.2 ug. For CD4+ cells, healthy donors had an average of roughly 9.8 million reads.

Trimming pared 6 bases from V and 2 bases from J, leaving 14 bases between. CDR1 is SGHTA, CDR2 FQGNSA, per germline. CDR3 length: 14 amino acids. Researchers used genomic DNA as the template to profile TCR beta VDJ and CDR3. Using its own MiXCR run on the reads, TCRdb lists one record per CDR3 protein. The table includes 350,000 to 450,000 distinct CDR3 sequences, around 72% detected once. Study results and caveats: Patients had twenty-nine CD8+ CDR3 sequences in common with controls (the shared set).

The rearrangement joins TRBV7-2 to TRBJ2-7; no firm D call. The clonotype originates from a human donor in good health, serving as a control. The sample comprised sorted CD4+, CD8+, or CD8+CD57+ T cells (not recorded which) from PBMCs. The CDR3 protein is CASSYGAGAYEQYF. The DNA for the CDR3 is TGTGCCAGCAGTTACGGAGCTGGCGCCTACGAGCAGTACTTC.